Following are 16 T cell receptor beta chains from one sample sequenced in a study of response to subunit inactivated influenza vaccine. TCRdb re-called the RT-PCR reads with MiXCR, one entry per CDR3 protein. The sample holds almost 250,000 distinct CDR3 sequences, more than 10% seen once. Sequencing used non-naive T cells sorted from PBMCs, obtained roughly 2 weeks before vaccination. The receptors were sampled from a middle-aged man who received an inactivated influenza vaccine.

The chain recombines TRBV10-3 with TRBJ1-5; D remains ambiguous. Trimming took 0 bases from V and 6 from J, leaving 12 bases between them. The CDR3 is 15 residues long. Germline values: CDR1 ENHRY, CDR2 SYGVKD. The CDR3 DNA reads as TGTGCCATCAGTGAGTCGGGGATGGAGCCTCAGCCCCAGCATTTT. Protein product: CAISESGMEPQPQHF.

There are a few counts of this clonotype. The chain uses TRBV6-2 or TRBV6-3 and TRBJ1-5; weak D call: TRBD1 (5 bases). V lost 5 bases to trimming and J lost 6 bases, with 17 bases between them. Germline V gene sequence: CDR1 MNHEY, CDR2 SVGEGT. The CDR3 runs to 15 residues. CDR3 nucleotide sequence: TGTGCCAGCAGTCTCCGGGACGTTCAAGGTCAGCCCCAGCATTTT. Its translation is CASSLRDVQGQPQHF.

The chain joins TRBV30 to TRBJ2-1, with TRBD2 as a possible D gene (6 bases). The CDR3 consists of 13 residues. V lost 2 bases, J lost 9 bases, and 14 bases lay in between. Germline loops: CDR1 GTSNPN, CDR2 SVGIG (reference sequence). CDR3 residues: CAWSKPEGSEQFF. As DNA, the CDR3 is TGTGCCTGGAGTAAGCCGGAGGGAAGTGAGCAGTTCTTC.

This clonotype has only a few counts. V is TRBV9 and J is TRBJ2-1; D may be TRBD2 (5 bases). Germline lookup yields CDR1 SGDLS and CDR2 YYNGEE. Trimming cost V 3 bases and J 7 bases, with 17 bases left between them. CDR3 size: 15 residues. CDR3 sequence reads: CASSAHGILGNEQFF. CDR3 DNA: TGTGCCAGCAGCGCACACGGGATTTTGGGGAATGAGCAGTTCTTC.

This clonotype has at least ten counts. The chain combines TRBV20-1 with TRBJ1-6, with D unresolved. Germline V gene sequence: CDR1 DFQATT, CDR2 SNEGSKA (reference sequence). The CDR3 loop spans 13 amino acids. Trimming stripped 7 bases from V and 7 bases from J, with 14 bases between. The CDR3 sequence is CSVREEGNSPLHF. The CDR3 coding sequence is TGCAGTGTGAGGGAGGAAGGCAATTCACCCCTCCACTTT.

This clonotype was detected only a few times. The J gene is TRBJ2-1, the V gene TRBV5-1, with 8 bases matching TRBD2. This CDR3 has 15 residues. The V segment lost 1 base and the J segment 7 bases; nucleotides outside the gene matches: 7. Germline CDR1 SGHRS, CDR2 YFSETQ. The CDR3: CASSLMVSGTNEQFF. The DNA of the CDR3 is TGCGCCAGCAGCTTGATGGTTAGCGGGACAAATGAGCAGTTCTTC.

This clonotype was counted at least ten times. The genes are TRBV4-2 and TRBJ2-1, with D perhaps TRBD1 (6 bases). The CDR3 is 17 residues long. Germline CDR1 reads LGHNA; CDR2 reads YNFKEQ. V lost 0 bases and J 4 bases, leaving 16 bases between the germline ends. CDR3: CASSQDVRGIAYNEQFF. In DNA form, the CDR3 reads TGTGCCAGCAGCCAAGATGTAAGGGGGATCGCATACAATGAGCAGTTCTTC.

This chain joins TRBV28 and TRBJ2-5, with D perhaps being TRBD1 or TRBD2 (5 bases each). The CDR3 has 15 residues. V was clipped by 3 bases and J by 5 bases, with 16 bases between them. From germline, CDR1 is MDHEN and CDR2 SYDVKM. The CDR3 loop is CASSLGTVVSETQYF. In DNA, the CDR3 is TGTGCCAGCAGTTTGGGGACGGTAGTTAGTGAGACCCAGTACTTC.

This clonotype was counted ten times or more. The rearrangement joins TRBV12-3 or TRBV12-4 to TRBJ1-6, with D possibly TRBD1 on 5 matching bases. CDR3 length equals 14 residues. V was shortened by 6 bases and J by 10 bases, with 16 bases between the two germline ends. CDR3 sequence reads: CASSMVGVGSPLHF. Here the CDR3 DNA reads TGTGCCAGCAGCATGGTAGGGGTGGGATCACCCCTCCACTTT.

In this sample, this clonotype turned up a few times. The CDR3 DNA reads as TGTGCCAGCAGGGGACAGGACACCTATGGCTACACCTTC. Protein product: CASRGQDTYGYTF. This rearrangement joins TRBV28 to TRBJ1-2; 8 positions agree with TRBD1. The CDR3 is 13 residues long. CDR1 is MDHEN and CDR2 is SYDVKM in the germline V gene. With V trimmed by 6 bases and J by 4 bases, 4 bases remained unmatched.

This clonotype appeared many times. CDR3 sequence reads: CASSFILAGAETQYF. CDR3 coding DNA: TGTGCCAGCAGTTTTATACTAGCGGGGGCGGAGACCCAGTACTTC. V usage is TRBV12-3 or TRBV12-4 and J usage is TRBJ2-5; 11 bases match TRBD2. The CDR3 sequence is 15 residues long. Trimming removed 3 bases from V and 5 bases from J; junction bases left unmatched: 5.

The chain employs TRBV19 and TRBJ1-1, with no clear D. Trimming pared 6 bases from V and 0 bases from J, leaving 11 bases between. The CDR3 contains 14 residues. The germline gives CDR1 LNHDA, CDR2 SQIVND (reference sequence). The CDR3 DNA is TGTGCCAGTAGGGATGGATTCGTGAACACTGAAGCTTTCTTT. This encodes CASRDGFVNTEAFF.

This clonotype was counted many times. The chain uses TRBV29-1 and TRBJ1-5; D is ambiguous. Germline CDR1 and CDR2: SQVTM and ANQGSEA. The CDR3 loop spans 13 amino acids. Trimming cost V 0 bases and J 4 bases, with 7 bases left between them. This CDR3 is CSVEDVPNQPQHF. In nucleotides, the CDR3 is TGCAGCGTTGAAGATGTTCCTAATCAGCCCCAGCATTTT.

The chain employs TRBV6-2 or TRBV6-3 and TRBJ2-1; D unresolved. Germline-derived CDR1 and CDR2 are MNHEY and SVGEGT. The CDR3 runs to 13 residues. V dropped 2 bases and J dropped 6 bases, with 8 bases sitting between them. The CDR3 coding sequence is TGTGCCAGCAGTTACGGACCAAGCAATGAGCAGTTCTTC. Its translation is CASSYGPSNEQFF.

This clonotype has only a few counts. The chain is built from TRBV6-2 or TRBV6-3 and TRBJ1-5, with D tentatively TRBD1 (6 bases). This CDR3 comprises 14 residues. V was clipped by 5 bases and J by 4 bases, with 12 bases between them. The germline V gene encodes CDR1 MNHEY and CDR2 SVGEGT. The CDR3 nucleotides are TGTGCCAGCAGTCTCGACAGGTTTAATCAGCCCCAGCATTTT. It is translated as CASSLDRFNQPQHF.

This clonotype was seen a few times. V is TRBV6-2 or TRBV6-3 and J is TRBJ2-1; the match to TRBD2 covers 7 bases. This CDR3 comprises 17 residues. CDR1 is MNHEY, CDR2 SVGEGT, per germline. V shed 6 bases and J 5 bases; nucleotides not matched to a gene: 16. The CDR3 DNA is TGTGCCAGCAGACACCTTAGGGCGGGAGACCCCGACAATGAGCAGTTCTTC. This gives the protein CASRHLRAGDPDNEQFF.